Below, 26 T cell receptor beta chains from the same sample are listed, as sequenced in a study of shared clonotypes between healthy human individuals. Sequencing used immunoSEQ multiplex PCR; TCRdb keeps in-frame clones, though not all of them. The sample shows about 1.1 million clones, around three quarters of them seen only once. Sequencing used memory CD4+ T cells from PBMCs. Subset specified: CD45RA-negative fraction. These receptors were taken from a young man in good health. Some clones in this sample may be carry-over from other donors' samples.

V gene TRBV28 combines with J gene TRBJ1-5; perhaps TRBD1 as D (5 bases). The CDR3 is 17 amino acids. Germline loops: CDR1 MDHEN, CDR2 SYDVKM. Trimming pared 2 bases from V and 7 bases from J, leaving 21 bases between. The CDR3 sequence: CASSLTLAAPQGQPQHF. The CDR3 nucleotides are TGTGCCAGCAGTTTAACTCTAGCAGCCCCTCAGGGACAGCCCCAGCATTTT.

The chain links TRBV7-2 to TRBJ2-1; maybe TRBD2 (5 bases). Germline V gene lookup returns CDR1 SGHTA and CDR2 FQGNSA. V was trimmed by 3 bases and J by 3 bases, leaving 12 bases between them. The CDR3 covers 15 residues. In nucleotides, the CDR3 is TGTGCCAGCAGCTTTTTTCCGGGGATCTACAATGAGCAGTTCTTC. It is translated as CASSFFPGIYNEQFF.

This clone showed up just a few times. The rearrangement links TRBV14 to TRBJ2-7; a possible D gene is TRBD1 (5 bases). The length of the CDR3 is 14 residues. The germline V gene has CDR1 SGHDN and CDR2 FVKESK. Between the trimmed V and J ends, which lost 2 bases and 2 bases, there was a span of 10 bases. The CDR3 coding sequence is TGTGCCAGCAGCCAAATTCAGGGCCCCTACGAGCAGTACTTC. It specifies CASSQIQGPYEQYF.

The V gene is TRBV4-2, the J gene TRBJ1-1; 7 bases fit TRBD1. The CDR3 spans 14 residues. Per the germline V gene, CDR1 is LGHNA and CDR2 is YNFKEQ. V gave up 4 bases and J gave up 0 bases; unmatched junction bases: 2. The CDR3 is CASSRDRVNTEAFF. The CDR3 DNA is TGTGCCAGCAGCCGGGACAGAGTGAACACTGAAGCTTTCTTT.

This clone has just a few counts. The V and J genes are TRBV18 and TRBJ1-2; D is uncertain. Trimming took off 3 bases at V and 7 bases at J, with 9 bases between the two ends. Germline V gives CDR1 KGHSH, CDR2 LQKENI. The CDR3 consists of 12 residues. The CDR3 sequence is CASSPTDSGYTF. CDR3 in DNA: TGTGCCAGCTCACCTACAGACTCTGGCTACACCTTC.

The chain couples TRBV7-6 to TRBJ2-3, with 12 bases aligning to TRBD2. The V gene end was trimmed by 5 bases and the J gene end by 5 bases; junction bases not matched to a gene: 8. The CDR3 is made up of 16 amino acids. CDR1 SGHVS and CDR2 FNYEAQ come from the germline V gene. CDR3 in DNA: TGTGCCAGCAGCCGTCTAGCGGGAGGGCAAGTAGATACGCAGTATTTT. It is translated as CASSRLAGGQVDTQYF.

The chain has TRBV4-1 and TRBJ2-5; TRBD1 aligns across 7 bases. Germline values: CDR1 MGHRA, CDR2 YSYEKL. Trimming removed 4 bases from V and 5 bases from J; junction bases left unmatched: 4. This CDR3 comprises 13 residues. The CDR3 DNA reads as TGCGCCAGCAGCCGACAGGGACGGGAGACCCAGTACTTC. Residues: CASSRQGRETQYF.

This clone has only one observation. This chain uses TRBV5-4 with TRBJ2-2, with 8 bases that match TRBD1. V lost 4 bases, J lost 1 base, and 3 bases stayed unmatched. CDR3 length equals 15 residues. Germline V gene lookup returns CDR1 SGHNT and CDR2 YYREEE (reference sequence). CDR3 in DNA: TGTGCCAGCAGCCGGGACAGGAGGAACACCGGGGAGCTGTTTTTT. Translating it yields CASSRDRRNTGELFF.

V gene TRBV12-5 combines with J gene TRBJ2-1; 9 positions agree with TRBD1. V was pared by 3 bases and J by 1 base, with 19 bases of the junction left unmatched. Per the germline V gene, CDR1 is LGHNT and CDR2 is FRNRAP. There are 21 residues in the CDR3. CDR3 protein: CASGFFTPGQGLSRSYNEQFF. The CDR3 DNA reads TGTGCTAGTGGTTTCTTTACCCCGGGACAGGGCCTTTCCCGTTCCTACAATGAGCAGTTCTTC.

This clone is a singleton in its sample. This chain uses TRBV6-6 with TRBJ2-2; TRBD2 aligns across 8 bases. Per germline, CDR1 MNHNY and CDR2 SVGAGI (reference sequence). CDR3 length equals 15 residues. Losses at the gene ends were 6 bases for V and 4 bases for J; bases not matched to a gene: 7. CDR3 sequence: CASRAGGQGTGELFF. The DNA of the CDR3 is TGTGCCAGCAGGGCGGGAGGCCAGGGCACCGGGGAGCTGTTTTTT.

The genes are TRBV29-1 and TRBJ2-1, with D perhaps TRBD1 or TRBD2 (5 bases each). The CDR3 length is 14 residues. Trimming removed 7 bases from V and 9 bases from J, with 22 bases in between. Germline-derived CDR1 and CDR2 are SQVTM and ANQGSEA. The DNA for the CDR3 is TGCAGCGCCTCACCGGGACCACCGAGACTTGAGCAGTTCTTC. This sequence encodes CSASPGPPRLEQFF.

This chain joins TRBV29-1 and TRBJ2-7, with 8 bases fitting TRBD1. The V and J ends lost 6 bases and 2 bases, in that order; junction bases with no gene match: 6. CDR3 size: 13 residues. CDR1 is SQVTM, CDR2 ANQGSEA, per germline. The CDR3: CSVTGTGAYEQYF. DNA of the CDR3: TGCAGCGTGACCGGGACAGGCGCCTACGAGCAGTACTTC.

The chain combines TRBV19 with TRBJ2-3, with a possible D match to TRBD2 (6 bases). In germline, CDR1 is LNHDA, CDR2 SQIVND (reference sequence). Trimming took off 10 bases at V and 0 bases at J, with 17 bases between the two ends. CDR3 length equals 15 residues. The chain's CDR3 is CATPGGGESTDTQYF. The CDR3 DNA reads TGTGCCACCCCCGGAGGCGGGGAAAGCACAGATACGCAGTATTTT.

Many counts were recorded for this clone. This sample includes further DNA sequences coding for the same CDR3. The rearrangement uses TRBV2 and TRBJ1-5; no clear D. Germline CDR1 reads SNHLY; CDR2 reads FYNNEI. The CDR3 is made up of 13 amino acids. V lost 6 bases and J 5 bases, leaving 11 bases between the germline ends. The chain's CDR3 is CASRLERDQPQHF. The CDR3 region has the DNA TGTGCCAGCAGGTTAGAGCGAGATCAGCCCCAGCATTTT. The full variable domain, with the rest looked up from reference TRBV2 and TRBJ1-5, is EPEVTQTPSHQVTQMGQEVILRCVPISNHLYFYWYRQILGQKVEFLVSFYNNEISEKSEIFDDQFSVERPDGSNFTLKIRSTKLEDSAMYFCASRLERDQPQHFGDGTRLSIL.

CDR3 bases: TGTGCCAGCAGCCCAGGGACAGGGTACACAGATACGCAGTATTTT. This sequence encodes CASSPGTGYTDTQYF. The V and J genes are TRBV7-9 and TRBJ2-3; 9 bases fit TRBD1. This CDR3 is 15 amino acids long. Germline V lookup: CDR1 SEHNR, CDR2 FQNEAQ (reference sequence). V was pared by 5 bases and J by 2 bases, with 5 bases of the junction left unmatched.

The sample holds many counts of this clone. The chain uses TRBV4-3 and TRBJ2-7; 7 bases are a match to TRBD2. This CDR3 contains 17 residues. Germline CDR1 reads LGHNA; CDR2 reads YSLEER. Trimming at V came to 4 bases and at J to 3 bases, leaving 15 bases not matched to a gene. CDR3 amino acids: CASSRKLGGSLLYEQYF. The CDR3 region has the DNA TGCGCCAGCAGCCGAAAGTTAGGCGGGAGTCTCCTCTACGAGCAGTACTTC.

This chain connects TRBV7-3 to TRBJ2-1; the match to TRBD2 covers 13 bases. The CDR3 spans 19 residues. Germline V lookup: CDR1 SGHTA, CDR2 FQGTGA. Trimming removed 0 bases from V and 9 bases from J; junction bases left unmatched: 14. The CDR3 DNA reads as TGTGCCAGCAGCTTAACAGGTTTAGGACTAGCGGGAGTTTTTCCTGAGCAGTTCTTC. Protein: CASSLTGLGLAGVFPEQFF.

This clone was detected a few times. This sequence joins TRBV7-7 and TRBJ2-3; TRBD2 matches 9 bases. The V segment lost 5 bases and the J segment 0 bases; nucleotides outside the gene matches: 12. Germline V gene data show CDR1 as SSHAT and CDR2 as FNYEAQ (reference sequence). This CDR3 has 18 residues. CDR3: CASSPWLAGPSSTDTQYF. The CDR3 nucleotides are TGTGCCAGCAGCCCCTGGCTAGCGGGACCTTCTAGCACAGATACGCAGTATTTT.

This clone was observed once. The V and J genes are TRBV6-1 and TRBJ1-5, with unresolved D. This CDR3 is built from 13 residues. Germline assignment: CDR1 MNHNS and CDR2 SASEGT. The germline V and J ends were trimmed by 1 base and 7 bases, with 8 bases remaining between them. CDR3 in DNA: TGTGCCAGCAGTGAAGGATGGGGACAGCCCCAGCATTTT. It codes for CASSEGWGQPQHF.

This clone came up a few times. The V call is TRBV5-6, the J call TRBJ2-5; D might be TRBD1 (6 bases). CDR3 length: 15 residues. Germline assignment: CDR1 SGHDT and CDR2 YYEEEE. Trimming took off 4 bases at V and 1 base at J, with 14 bases between the two ends. CDR3 in amino acids: CASSLTTGSQETQYF. CDR3 DNA sequence: TGTGCCAGCAGCCTAACTACAGGGTCCCAAGAGACCCAGTACTTC.

The chain recombines TRBV29-1 with TRBJ2-5; D is possibly TRBD2 (5 bases). The germline gives CDR1 SQVTM, CDR2 ANQGSEA. CDR3 length equals 14 residues. The V gene lost 2 bases and the J gene lost 2 bases, with 12 bases spanning the gap. CDR3 sequence reads: CSVELAVSQETQYF. CDR3 bases: TGCAGCGTTGAACTAGCAGTCTCACAAGAGACCCAGTACTTC. Full variable domain (outside the CDR3, taken from reference TRBV29-1 and TRBJ2-5): SAVISQKPSRDICQRGTSLTIQCQVDSQVTMMFWYRQQPGQSLTLIATANQGSEATYESGFVIDKFPISRPNLTFSTLTVSNMSPEDSSIYLCSVELAVSQETQYFGPGTRLLVL.

The chain employs TRBV18 and TRBJ2-5, with 11 positions matching TRBD2. The CDR3 totals 16 residues. Germline lookup yields CDR1 KGHSH and CDR2 LQKENI. Trimming took 5 bases from V and 3 from J; bases not matched to a gene: 8. This chain's CDR3 is CASSSGLAGGKETQYF. The CDR3, as DNA: TGTGCCAGCTCATCAGGTCTAGCGGGAGGCAAAGAGACCCAGTACTTC.

The chain joins TRBV30 to TRBJ1-1, with D possibly matching TRBD1 (5 bases). The CDR3 extends over 12 amino acids. Trimming shortened V by 1 base and J by 5 bases, and 8 bases separated the two germline ends. CDR1 and CDR2 from the germline V gene are GTSNPN and SVGIG (reference sequence). CDR3 residues: CAWSEGLTEAFF. DNA of the CDR3: TGTGCCTGGAGTGAGGGGTTGACTGAAGCTTTCTTT.

This clone was observed a handful of times. The J gene is TRBJ1-2, the V gene TRBV2, with D uncertain. Between the trimmed V and J ends, which lost 3 bases and 6 bases, there was a span of 11 bases. From germline, CDR1 is SNHLY and CDR2 FYNNEI. There are 13 residues in the CDR3. CDR3 region: CASSEGQGHGYTF. The CDR3 bases are TGTGCCAGCAGTGAGGGTCAAGGTCATGGCTACACCTTC.

The CDR3 DNA sequence: TGTGCCAGCAGTTTATGGGGGAGGGGCACAGATACGCAGTATTTT. Protein product: CASSLWGRGTDTQYF. This chain joins TRBV28 and TRBJ2-3; 7 bases match TRBD2. Looked up from germline, CDR1 is MDHEN and CDR2 is SYDVKM. Unmatched junction bases numbered 1, after V lost 0 bases and J lost 1 base. The CDR3 spans 15 residues.

The chain carries TRBV18 and TRBJ1-1, with a possible D match to TRBD1 (5 bases). The length of the CDR3 is 14 residues. Trimming pared 6 bases from V and 4 bases from J, leaving 15 bases between. The germline V gene encodes CDR1 KGHSH and CDR2 LQKENI. CDR3 amino acids: CASSTLGDRTEAFF. The CDR3 DNA is TGTGCCAGCTCTACCCTGGGGGATCGCACTGAAGCTTTCTTT. The variable domain in full, completed from reference TRBV18 and TRBJ1-1, reads NAGVMQNPRHLVRRRGQEARLRCSPMKGHSHVYWYRQLPEEGLKFMVYLQKENIIDESGMPKERFSAEFPKEGPSILRIQQVVRGDSAAYFCASSTLGDRTEAFFGQGTRLTVV.